These T cell receptor beta chains were read from a single sample in a study of blood T cell repertoires in COVID-19. Produced via immunoSEQ multiplex PCR; TCRdb's table is partial and in-frame only. The data contain some 100,000 clones, about 77% of them singletons. The sample consisted of peripheral blood. All receptors come from a woman in her 70s with acute or convalescent COVID-19. CDR3s include the opening cysteine and the closing phenylalanine or tryptophan. A D gene is named only where the DNA matches it firmly. Clone size is shown for a subset of rows, as once, few, many or a class of expanded clone.

d_call: -
j_call: TRBJ1-3
v_call: TRBV19
clone_size: -
cdr3_nt: TGTGCCAGTACAGGTATCTCTGGAAACACCATATATTTT
cdr3_aa: CASTGISGNTIYF

d_call: -
j_call: TRBJ1-1
v_call: TRBV21-1
clone_size: -
cdr3_nt: TGTGCCAGCAGCAAGGGCGCCTACAGGGACACTGAAGCTTTCTTT
cdr3_aa: CASSKGAYRDTEAFF

d_call: -
j_call: TRBJ1-2
v_call: TRBV28
clone_size: -
cdr3_nt: TGTGCCAGCAGTTTACGGGTTTCGGTACGTGGCTACACCTTC
cdr3_aa: CASSLRVSVRGYTF

d_call: -
j_call: TRBJ2-3
v_call: TRBV6-1
clone_size: -
cdr3_nt: TGTGCCAGCAGTGAAGGGTCCGCGCCCGCAGATACGCAGTATTTT
cdr3_aa: CASSEGSAPADTQYF

d_call: -
j_call: TRBJ1-4
v_call: TRBV3-1/TRBV3-2
clone_size: -
cdr3_nt: TGTGCCAGCAGCCAAGGGTACGGGGGAACTAATGAAAAACTGTTTTTT
cdr3_aa: CASSQGYGGTNEKLFF

d_call: -
j_call: TRBJ1-1
v_call: TRBV20-1
clone_size: few
cdr3_nt: TGCAGTGTCGGGGGGACTGAAGCTTTCTTT
cdr3_aa: CSVGGTEAFF

d_call: TRBD2
j_call: TRBJ2-2
v_call: TRBV4-3
clone_size: -
cdr3_nt: TGCGCCAGCAGCCAAAACCCGGGGGGCACCGGGGAGCTGTTTTTT
cdr3_aa: CASSQNPGGTGELFF

d_call: -
j_call: TRBJ2-3
v_call: TRBV11-3
clone_size: -
cdr3_nt: TGTGCCAGCAGCGAAGGACAGCCCGGCACAGATACGCAGTATTTT
cdr3_aa: CASSEGQPGTDTQYF

d_call: -
j_call: TRBJ2-3
v_call: TRBV2
clone_size: -
cdr3_nt: TGTGCCAGCAGCGGCGGTTGGATAGATACGCAGTATTTT
cdr3_aa: CASSGGWIDTQYF

d_call: -
j_call: TRBJ2-5
v_call: TRBV7-3
clone_size: once
cdr3_nt: TGTGCCAGCAGCCCACAAGGCGGACAAGAGACCCAGTACTTC
cdr3_aa: CASSPQGGQETQYF

d_call: -
j_call: TRBJ1-4
v_call: TRBV3-1/TRBV3-2
clone_size: -
cdr3_nt: TGTGCCAGCAGCCAAGCTGGCGGAACGAGTGAAAAACTGTTTTTT
cdr3_aa: CASSQAGGTSEKLFF

d_call: -
j_call: TRBJ1-1
v_call: TRBV30
clone_size: -
cdr3_nt: TGTGCCTTTGAGTGGGCTCATGAAGCTTTCTTT
cdr3_aa: CAFEWAHEAFF

d_call: -
j_call: TRBJ2-3
v_call: TRBV6-1
clone_size: -
cdr3_nt: TGTGCCAGCAGTGAAGCCGCCGAGGGTCGGCGAGCGCAGTATTTT
cdr3_aa: CASSEAAEGRRAQYF

d_call: -
j_call: TRBJ1-4
v_call: TRBV5-1
clone_size: -
cdr3_nt: TGCGCCAGCAGCCAGAGTGGCGGGGACACTAATGAAAAACTGTTTTTT
cdr3_aa: CASSQSGGDTNEKLFF

d_call: TRBD1
j_call: TRBJ1-1
v_call: TRBV10-3
clone_size: few
cdr3_nt: TGTGCCATCTCTCTCTCCGGGACAGGGAGCACTGAAGCTTTCTTT
cdr3_aa: CAISLSGTGSTEAFF

d_call: -
j_call: TRBJ2-5
v_call: TRBV7-3
clone_size: -
cdr3_nt: TGTGCCAGCAGCCTGACTACTCAAGAGACCCAGTACTTC
cdr3_aa: CASSLTTQETQYF

d_call: -
j_call: TRBJ1-1
v_call: TRBV18
clone_size: -
cdr3_nt: TGTGCCAGCTCACCCCTGGTAGCCATTTACACTGAAGCTTTCTTT
cdr3_aa: CASSPLVAIYTEAFF

d_call: TRBD1
j_call: TRBJ1-2
v_call: TRBV5-1
clone_size: few
cdr3_nt: TGCGCCAGCAGCTTGACAGGGGACAACTATGGCTACACCTTC
cdr3_aa: CASSLTGDNYGYTF

d_call: -
j_call: TRBJ1-1
v_call: TRBV13
clone_size: -
cdr3_nt: TGTGCCAGCAGCCAACTCGGGGGGGTCACTGAAGCTTTCTTT
cdr3_aa: CASSQLGGVTEAFF

d_call: -
j_call: TRBJ2-3
v_call: TRBV7-9
clone_size: -
cdr3_nt: TGTGCCAGCAGCCAACCCGGGACGCCGGGGGCAGATACGCAGTATTTT
cdr3_aa: CASSQPGTPGADTQYF

d_call: -
j_call: TRBJ1-3
v_call: TRBV6-6
clone_size: -
cdr3_nt: TGTGCCAGCAGCTCCAGGGGAGTCGGTGGAAACACCATATATTTT
cdr3_aa: CASSSRGVGGNTIYF

d_call: -
j_call: TRBJ1-2
v_call: TRBV5-1
clone_size: -
cdr3_nt: TGCGCCAGCAGCTTGGGGGGCCAAGGCTACACCTTC
cdr3_aa: CASSLGGQGYTF

d_call: TRBD1
j_call: TRBJ1-2
v_call: TRBV3-1/TRBV3-2
clone_size: -
cdr3_nt: TGTGCCAGCAGCCAAGGAGTTCGGGACAGGGCTTTTGGCTACACCTTC
cdr3_aa: CASSQGVRDRAFGYTF

d_call: TRBD1
j_call: TRBJ1-1
v_call: TRBV5-6
clone_size: -
cdr3_nt: TGTGCCAGCACGGCAACAGGGGGCGAATCGTTGGGACACACTGAAGCTTTCTTT
cdr3_aa: CASTATGGESLGHTEAFF

d_call: -
j_call: TRBJ2-6
v_call: TRBV6-5
clone_size: -
cdr3_nt: TGTGCCAGCAGACGACAGGTCACTGGGGCCAACGTCCTGACTTTC
cdr3_aa: CASRRQVTGANVLTF

d_call: -
j_call: TRBJ2-2
v_call: TRBV7-3
clone_size: -
cdr3_nt: TGTGCCAGCAGCACGACAAGTGGTTTCGGGGAGCTGTTTTTT
cdr3_aa: CASSTTSGFGELFF

d_call: -
j_call: TRBJ1-2
v_call: TRBV6-1
clone_size: -
cdr3_nt: TGTGCCAGCAGTGAGAGGGTGTATGGCTACACCTTC
cdr3_aa: CASSERVYGYTF

d_call: TRBD2
j_call: TRBJ2-3
v_call: TRBV11-3
clone_size: -
cdr3_nt: TGTGCCAGCAGCTTAGAGAGGCGGGGGGGCACAGATACGCAGTATTTT
cdr3_aa: CASSLERRGGTDTQYF

d_call: TRBD1
j_call: TRBJ1-5
v_call: TRBV7-8
clone_size: -
cdr3_nt: TGTGCCAGCAGCTTAGAAGTGGGACAGGGGGATCAGCCCCAGCATTTT
cdr3_aa: CASSLEVGQGDQPQHF

d_call: TRBD1
j_call: TRBJ1-5
v_call: TRBV9
clone_size: -
cdr3_nt: TGTGCCAGCAGCGTAGGGTCAGGGGGAAGTCAGCCCCAGCATTTT
cdr3_aa: CASSVGSGGSQPQHF

d_call: -
j_call: TRBJ1-3
v_call: TRBV19
clone_size: -
cdr3_nt: TGTGCCAGTAGTCGAGGGATGTTCTCTGGAAACACCATATATTTT
cdr3_aa: CASSRGMFSGNTIYF

d_call: TRBD1
j_call: TRBJ1-4
v_call: TRBV10-3
clone_size: -
cdr3_nt: TGTGCCATCAGACAGGGGGAAGGAGGTGAAAAACTGTTTTTT
cdr3_aa: CAIRQGEGGEKLFF

d_call: TRBD1
j_call: TRBJ1-5
v_call: TRBV6-2/TRBV6-3
clone_size: few
cdr3_nt: TGTGCCAGCACCCCTGACAGGGGGCTTTATAGCAATCAGCCCCAGCATTTT
cdr3_aa: CASTPDRGLYSNQPQHF

d_call: -
j_call: TRBJ1-1
v_call: TRBV9
clone_size: few
cdr3_nt: TGTGCCAGCAGCGTAGATGGGGTCGGGGGGCGTGCTTTCTTT
cdr3_aa: CASSVDGVGGRAFF

d_call: -
j_call: TRBJ1-2
v_call: TRBV24-1
clone_size: -
cdr3_nt: TGTGCCACCAGTGATTCTATTGCCCTGGTTGGCTACACCTTC
cdr3_aa: CATSDSIALVGYTF

d_call: -
j_call: TRBJ1-4
v_call: TRBV6-6
clone_size: -
cdr3_nt: TGTGCCAGCAGGAACAGGGCAACTAATGAAAAACTGTTTTTT
cdr3_aa: CASRNRATNEKLFF

d_call: -
j_call: TRBJ1-2
v_call: TRBV3-1/TRBV3-2
clone_size: -
cdr3_nt: TGTGCCAGCAGCCAAGGAAACAGGTACTACACCTTC
cdr3_aa: CASSQGNRYYTF

d_call: TRBD1
j_call: TRBJ1-2
v_call: TRBV5-4
clone_size: -
cdr3_nt: TGTGCCAGCAGCTCCCGGGACAGGGATAGCTATGGCTACACCTTC
cdr3_aa: CASSSRDRDSYGYTF

d_call: -
j_call: TRBJ2-3
v_call: TRBV19
clone_size: -
cdr3_nt: TGTGCCAGTAGTACCGCAGGGAAAGATACGCAGTATTTT
cdr3_aa: CASSTAGKDTQYF

d_call: TRBD1
j_call: TRBJ2-5
v_call: TRBV11-1
clone_size: -
cdr3_nt: TGTGCCAGCAGCTCCACAGGGGGCGGGAGAGAGACCCAGTACTTC
cdr3_aa: CASSSTGGGRETQYF